Sequencing of this TCR beta chain was carried out in a study of T cell clonotyping in hematopoietic cell transplantation. Study results and caveats: After transplant, recipient diversity fell while pathologically expanded clonotypes grew through day 180. No sorting was done, leaving CD4 and CD8 contributions mixed. Few recipient clonotypes overlapped donors; over 95% were de novo at given depth.

This clone was recorded once. What it binds is unknown. Trimming cost V 5 bases and J 2 bases, with 13 bases left between them. This CDR3 has 14 residues. Germline V lookup: CDR1 SGHRS, CDR2 YFSETQ. The assay was immunoSEQ multiplex PCR, and TCRdb's table has in-frame clones only and misses some. The top ten clones hold roughly 1.5% of a sample with roughly 34,000 clones, 85% to 95% of them seen once. Time point indicated: recipient sample about 28 days before transplant, after cytoreduction. Recipients were bled about 28 days pretransplant and at posttransplant days 30, 100, 180. This sequence originates from a man aged 35-49 years with chronic myeloid leukemia. Some clones in this sample may be carry-over from other donors' samples. The V gene is TRBV5-1, the J gene TRBJ1-2; D uncertain. The material sequenced was peripheral blood mononuclear cells, taken before stem cell transplant. This CDR3 is CASSYQDENYGYTF. CDR3 sequence (DNA): TGCGCCAGCAGTTATCAGGACGAGAACTATGGCTACACCTTC. Complete variable domain (other parts from reference TRBV5-1 and TRBJ1-2): KAGVTQTPRYLIKTRGQQVTLSCSPISGHRSVSWYQQTPGQGLQFLFEYFSETQRNKGNFPGRFSGRQFSNSRSEMNVSTLELGDSALYLCASSYQDENYGYTFGSGTRLTVV.